This T cell receptor (beta chain) was profiled in a study of CD8+ T cells in alopecia areata. About the research overall: A 6-month period off drug followed tofacitinib, which lasted 6 to 18 months.

Germline CDR1 is MNHEY and CDR2 is SMNVEV (reference sequence). V was clipped by 7 bases and J by 2 bases; unmatched bases: 4. The CDR3 sequence is 13 residues long. General study results and limits: It was less clear whether patients shared TCRs than it was in mice, possibly because of HLA. Lesional scalp, especially alopecia totalis/universalis, showed higher clonality than normal scalp.

In alopecia areata patients, both lesional scalp punch biopsies and peripheral blood were collected. RNA was extracted and reverse transcribed into cDNA as the sequencing template. The table came from immunoSEQ multiplex PCR; TCRdb's copy has only in-frame clones and leaves some out. This sample has hundreds of thousands of clones, with roughly two thirds found just once. Only a few counts were recorded for this clone. Its antigen remains unidentified. This sequence joins TRBV27 and TRBJ2-5; TRBD1 agrees at 7 bases. Sequencing used CD4+ T cells sorted from blood, obtained at week 0. This TCR was sampled from a human donor with alopecia areata. The CDR3 DNA is TGTGCCAGCATGGACAGGTTTCAAGAGACCCAGTACTTC. It specifies CASMDRFQETQYF.